This T cell receptor (beta chain) was sequenced for a study of T cell repertoires in cytomegalovirus infection (dated by TCRdb to between 2018 and 2021). Turning to the overall study: The HLA type of each donor mattered for the analysis, because public TCR beta signatures pointed to carriage of CMV infection along with the matching HLA type.

Trimming takes 4 bases from V and 6 bases from J, and the germline ends sit 21 bases apart. The germline V gene (reference sequence) specifies SGHNT as CDR1 and YYREEE as CDR2. The CDR3 contains 16 residues, cysteine and phenylalanine counted. The DNA shown is the 48-base CDR3, in frame from base 1. The study at large found these results: Cumulative frequency of public TCR beta family members discriminated carriers of CMV infection plus the relevant HLA type in this cohort and an independent 352-donor cohort. The ex vivo response was dominated by HLA-C-restricted CMV-specific TCR beta clonotypes, which also provided the single most frequent clonotype in two of eight donors.

Sequencing took place on an Illumina HiSeq 1500. Using fastp at Q25 and MiXCR, TCRdb reprocessed the public reads and kept productive beta chains. Records with the same CDR3 protein are collapsed into one entry carrying the most frequent genes and DNA. The sample yields about 130,000 distinct CDR3 sequences; more than 20% were counted once. Of the sample, 34% falls within the top ten clones. This clonotype came up once. Its antigen has not been determined. Base qualities are not at hand, and no much larger clone is one base apart. One read offers little support. What was sequenced was PBMCs, sequenced either directly or after in vitro stimulation (not recorded which). This receptor was taken from a human donor in good health (CMV status not recorded). Some clones in this sample may be carry-over from other donors' samples. Here the chain combines TRBV5-4 and TRBJ2-3; there is no confident call for the D gene. The CDR3 reads CASSTSAEKVWDTQYF. The DNA sequence reads TGTGCCAGCAGCACGAGTGCCGAGAAGGTGTGGGATACGCAGTATTTT.